The TCR beta chain described here comes from a study of Graves' ophthalmopathy and Graves' hyperthyroidism. Looking at the study overall: The collection of peripheral blood took place at initial diagnosis, before any treatment.

From RNA, the CDR3 regions of TCR beta chains were amplified and sequenced. Second-round multiplex PCR came after a first-round RT-PCR that employed HTBI primers. TCRdb reprocessed the multiplex PCR reads with MiXCR, giving one entry per CDR3 protein. This table has 350,000 to 400,000 distinct CDR3 sequences, approximately 15% appearing once. Germline V gives CDR1 DFQATT, CDR2 SNEGSKA (reference sequence). This CDR3 has 15 residues. V was clipped by 2 bases and J by 3 bases; unmatched bases: 8. Eligible hyperthyroidism cases comprised new diagnoses of under 2 months' duration in individuals aged 18 to 65. The authors used Ficoll-Paque density gradient centrifugation to separate PBMCs. The input was more than 8 ml of fresh peripheral blood. In this sample, this clonotype turned up many times.

This chain uses TRBV20-1 with TRBJ1-2, with 8 bases that match TRBD1. What was sequenced was peripheral blood. The source of this sequence is a woman aged 18-29 years with stable Graves' hyperthyroidism. The CDR3 is CSARYGQGLYYGYTF. The CDR3 nucleotides read TGCAGTGCTAGATACGGACAGGGACTTTACTATGGCTACACCTTC.